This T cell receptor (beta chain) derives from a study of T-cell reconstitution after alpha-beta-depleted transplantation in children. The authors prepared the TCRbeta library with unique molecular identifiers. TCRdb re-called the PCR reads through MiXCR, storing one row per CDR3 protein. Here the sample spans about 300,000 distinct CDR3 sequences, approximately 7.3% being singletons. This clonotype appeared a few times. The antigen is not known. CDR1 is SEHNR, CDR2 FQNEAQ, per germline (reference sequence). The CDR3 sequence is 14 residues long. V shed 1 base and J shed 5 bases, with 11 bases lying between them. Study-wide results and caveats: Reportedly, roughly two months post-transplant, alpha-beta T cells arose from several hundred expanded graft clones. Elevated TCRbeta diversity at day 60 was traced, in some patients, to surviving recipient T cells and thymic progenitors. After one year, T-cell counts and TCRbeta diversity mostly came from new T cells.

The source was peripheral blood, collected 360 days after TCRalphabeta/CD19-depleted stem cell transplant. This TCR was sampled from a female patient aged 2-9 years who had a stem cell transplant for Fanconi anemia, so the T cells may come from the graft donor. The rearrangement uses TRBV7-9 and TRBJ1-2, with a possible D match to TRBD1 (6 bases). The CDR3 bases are TGTGCCAGCAGCTTAGATGGGACACTTTATGGCTACACCTTC. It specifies CASSLDGTLYGYTF. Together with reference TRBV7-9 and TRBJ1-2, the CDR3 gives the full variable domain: DTGVSQNPRHKITKRGQNVTFRCDPISEHNRLYWYRQTLGQGPEFLTYFQNEAQLEKSRLLSDRFSAERPKGSFSTLEIQRTEQGDSAMYLCASSLDGTLYGYTFGSGTRLTVV.